This T cell receptor (beta chain) was sequenced during a study of shared clonotypes between healthy human individuals (dated by TCRdb to the early 2020s). For context, the study as a whole: Two women and a few men aged 18 to 49 years were included in the cohort. To estimate repertoire size and how much clonotypes are shared between individuals, the study performed deep sequencing of blood TCR repertoires from a handful of healthy adults. To increase sequencing depth and limit assay-specific biases, TCR repertoire library preparation and sequencing were carried out by different laboratories using diverse techniques. Each donor's leukapheresis produced roughly between roughly 0.85 and 9 billion PBMCs. Per donor, three plates each were used for CD4 naive and CD4 memory, two for CD8 naive, and one for CD8 memory.

Using the deep immunoSEQ assay, TCR CDR3 regions were amplified from genomic DNA by multiplex PCR. Genomic DNA extracted from each cell subset was distributed evenly over all wells of several immunoSEQ 96-well plates, and each plate served as one replicate. For sorted subsets, approximately 200 ng of genomic DNA, equivalent to 25,000 to 35,000 T cell genomes, went into each replicate PCR. The purified libraries were quantified using a Qubit 3.0 fluorometer, sized with a Bioanalyzer 2100, and then quantified again using the KAPA Library Quantification kit. Each immunoSEQ 96-well plate was sequenced on its own single-read 150-cycle Illumina NextSeq 550 flow cell. On the study's bioinformatics: Because the immunoSEQ output included only junctional sequences and no quality scores, the filtering could not be the same as the filtering used for full-length reads. To assign V/J genes and CDR3, sequences were annotated using PyIR, a Python wrapper for IgBLAST v1.9, with IMGT germline references. Reads were filtered out if the reads had weak V/J assignments (E-value above 1e-6), no CDR3, stop codons, out-of-frame junctions, or ambiguous translated residues. V3J clonotypes were defined as sequences sharing an identical inferred V gene, J gene, and CDR3 amino acid sequence. Percentage overlap between repertoires was computed as shared unique clonotypes divided by the size of the smaller repertoire. RTK rarefaction, the Chao1 estimator, and Recon v2.1 estimates of unobserved clonotypes were used to assess repertoire richness. OLGA was used to compute generation probabilities for all TCRbeta clonotypes that the gDNA method yielded from a handful of donors. In TCRdb, the immuneACCESS table is reduced to in-frame sequences with V and J assigned. These tables do not hold every clone; where another copy was compared, an unresolved V gene accounts for under half, and the others remain unexplained. The DNA was the basis for D and trimming; V, J and clone size are from that table. The sample table contains roughly 380,000 clones; only one count was recorded for around 96% of them. Together, the top ten hold more than 0.3% of the sample.

Healthy HIV-negative adults with no recently reported acute infections or vaccinations were included as donors. Only Caucasian adults living in Nashville, Tennessee, USA were represented among the donors. CD8 memory samples consisted of magnetically selected CD45RO+ cells combined with CCR7-negative CD45RA+ effector memory (TemRA) cells. Blood was collected by leukapheresis, and PBMCs were isolated by Ficoll-Histopaque density gradient centrifugation and then cryopreserved in liquid nitrogen vapor phase. Purity and quantity of every magnetically sorted T cell population were checked by analytical flow cytometry. Genomic DNA was isolated from each sorted fraction and quantified by UV absorbance on a Nanodrop 2000c. What the study reported, not specific to this receptor: The genetic and exposure-history diversity represented was limited by the small number of donors. When a handful of donors were compared, the shared fraction of clonotypes was about 5% for naive CD4, about 4% for naive CD8, about 2.5% for memory CD4, and about 0.36% for memory CD8. Higher generation probabilities were observed for clonotypes shared by all four sorted-subset donors than for non-shared clonotypes. Sampling was restricted to blood, and TCR repertoires in tissue are likely to differ from TCR repertoires in blood. Based on pairwise subsampling, the degree of clonotype sharing among donors was expected to be affected by sequencing depth. Even with the large sequencing depth, rarefaction of the sorted-subset datasets indicated that sequencing was incomplete. Larger estimated clonotype richness was generally found for naive subsets than for memory subsets.

On this clone: Its recognized antigen is unknown. Per-base qualities were not stored, and no clone one base away is much larger.

Trimming removed 0 bases from V and 1 base from J, leaving 10 bases between the germline ends. The CDR3 runs 15 amino acids, cysteine and phenylalanine included. Of all the DNA, just the CDR3 is kept, 45 bases in frame from base 1. According to the germline V gene, CDR1 reads SNHLY and CDR2 reads FYNNEI. The sample taken for sequencing was memory CD8+ T cells sorted from blood. Taken with the paper, the label for cell subset or site translates to: CD45RO+ cells pooled with CCR7-negative TemRA cells. The chain is made from TRBV2 and TRBJ2-7; tentative D gene TRBD1, with 5 bases matching. This TCR came from a man between 25 and 39 years old in good health. Here the CDR3 is given as CASSEASTDSYEQYF. The DNA is as follows: TGTGCCAGCAGTGAAGCGTCGACAGATTCCTACGAGCAGTACTTC.